The rows below give T cell receptor beta chains drawn from one sample of a study of identical twins. Using its own MiXCR run on the 5' RACE reads, TCRdb lists one record per CDR3 protein. This sample has about 530,000 distinct CDR3 sequences, with approximately 20% found just once. This sample was shared with a second study, whose subject was yellow fever vaccine responses in identical twins.

The sequenced material came from CD4+ T cells sorted from blood. The receptors here all came from a woman under 30 in good health. CDR3s include the opening cysteine and the closing phenylalanine or tryptophan. Each record gives: clone size, J gene, V gene, D gene, CDR3 protein, CDR3 DNA. D genes are given only for firm matches. Size is stated for part of the rows, as once, few or many counts, or as a class when the clone is expanded.

>few|TRBJ1-2|TRBV2|.
CASKAWEDTYYGYTF
TGTGCCAGCAAAGCGTGGGAGGACACGTACTATGGCTACACCTTC
>few|TRBJ1-3|TRBV28|.
CASGDRSGNTIYF
TGTGCCAGCGGGGACCGGTCTGGAAACACCATATATTTT
>few|TRBJ2-1|TRBV18|TRBD2
CASSPRRTSGSYNNEQFF
TGTGCCAGCTCACCCCGACGGACTAGCGGGAGCTACAACAATGAGCAGTTCTTC
>few|TRBJ1-5|TRBV10-3|.
CAISADTSIQPQHF
TGTGCCATCAGTGCTGACACCTCAATTCAGCCCCAGCATTTT
>few|TRBJ1-1|TRBV18|.
CASSPTSGTAVGGEAFF
TGTGCCAGCTCACCTACCTCCGGGACGGCCGTCGGTGGTGAAGCTTTCTTT
>many|TRBJ2-1|TRBV4-1|.
CASSQLRQGGNEQFF
TGCGCCAGCAGCCAGCTGCGGCAGGGGGGCAATGAGCAGTTCTTC
>.|TRBJ1-6|TRBV10-3|.
CANRLQYNSPLHF
TGTGCCAACCGTTTACAATATAATTCACCCCTCCACTTT
>.|TRBJ1-5|TRBV24-1|.
CATSGRYSNQPQHF
TGTGCCACCAGTGGCAGATATAGCAATCAGCCCCAGCATTTT
>few|TRBJ2-2|TRBV24-1|.
CATNRTETVDGELFF
TGTGCCACCAACAGAACAGAGACGGTTGACGGGGAGCTGTTTTTT
>.|TRBJ2-3|TRBV20-1|.
CSAPLPGANTDTQYF
TGCAGTGCGCCGCTACCGGGAGCCAACACAGATACGCAGTATTTT
>few|TRBJ2-5|TRBV12-3/TRBV12-4|.
CASSLGGDKETQYF
TGTGCCAGCAGTTTAGGGGGAGACAAAGAGACCCAGTACTTC
>.|TRBJ1-1|TRBV7-9|.
CASSLGDDTEAFF
TGTGCCAGCAGCTTAGGAGATGACACTGAAGCTTTCTTT
>.|TRBJ2-2|TRBV3-1|.
CASSRDPGQMNTGELFF
TGTGCCAGCAGCCGCGACCCGGGACAAATGAACACCGGGGAGCTGTTTTTT
>few|TRBJ1-2|TRBV2|TRBD1
CASRTDRVGSYGYTF
TGTGCCAGCAGGACAGACAGGGTCGGGTCCTATGGCTACACCTTC
>.|TRBJ2-1|TRBV7-9|TRBD1
CASSFQDRGLGEQFF
TGTGCCAGCAGCTTTCAGGACAGGGGGTTAGGTGAGCAGTTCTTC
>.|TRBJ2-5|TRBV28|TRBD2
CASTSSGRSIF
TGTGCCAGCACCTCCAGCGGGAGGTCTATCTTC
>few|TRBJ2-1|TRBV11-2|TRBD2
CASSSLRTSGRSYNEQFF
TGTGCCAGCAGCTCCCTAAGGACTAGCGGGAGATCCTACAATGAGCAGTTCTTC
>.|TRBJ2-1|TRBV10-3|.
CAISDQRINEQFF
TGTGCCATCAGTGACCAGCGGATCAATGAGCAGTTCTTC
>few|TRBJ2-1|TRBV12-3/TRBV12-4|.
CASSPTGQGNEQFF
TGTGCCAGCAGCCCAACTGGACAAGGCAATGAGCAGTTCTTC
>few|TRBJ1-4|TRBV3-1|.
CASSPIGEKLFF
TGTGCCAGCAGCCCCATTGGGGAAAAACTGTTTTTT
>.|TRBJ2-3|TRBV7-2|.
CASSDRQGGADTQYF
TGTGCCAGCAGCGATCGACAGGGCGGGGCAGATACGCAGTATTTT
>many|TRBJ2-1|TRBV10-1|.
CASSRDPPYNEQFF
TGCGCCAGCAGTCGGGACCCCCCTTACAATGAGCAGTTCTTC
>.|TRBJ1-5|TRBV20-1|.
CSANQGSNQPQHF
TGCAGTGCCAACCAGGGTAGCAATCAGCCCCAGCATTTT
>many|TRBJ2-1|TRBV11-2|.
CASRFSAELTNNEQFF
TGTGCCAGCAGGTTCTCAGCGGAACTCACGAACAATGAGCAGTTCTTC
>.|TRBJ2-3|TRBV7-2|TRBD2
CASKSMRGGPDTQYF
TGTGCCAGCAAATCAATGCGGGGGGGCCCAGATACGCAGTATTTT
>few|TRBJ2-1|TRBV11-2|.
CASSPLGVQVRNEQFF
TGTGCCAGCAGTCCCTTGGGGGTTCAGGTTCGAAATGAGCAGTTCTTC
>.|TRBJ2-2|TRBV12-3/TRBV12-4|.
CASSSSGTPLAHTGELFF
TGTGCCAGCAGTTCCTCCGGGACTCCCCTCGCCCACACCGGGGAGCTGTTTTTT
>few|TRBJ2-1|TRBV10-3|TRBD1
CAIAGTELNEQFF
TGTGCCATCGCTGGGACAGAATTGAATGAGCAGTTCTTC
>.|TRBJ2-7|TRBV27|TRBD1
CASSFTRTGLNSDYEQYF
TGTGCCAGCAGCTTTACTAGGACAGGGTTGAATTCCGACTACGAGCAGTACTTC
>.|TRBJ2-3|TRBV15|TRBD2
CATSRGTSGADTQYF
TGTGCCACCAGCAGGGGGACTAGCGGGGCTGATACGCAGTATTTT
>.|TRBJ1-5|TRBV9|.
CASSVDGWQPQHF
TGTGCCAGCAGCGTAGACGGCTGGCAGCCCCAGCATTTT
>many|TRBJ1-1|TRBV11-2|.
CASSLIRDTEAFF
TGTGCCAGCAGCTTAATCAGGGACACTGAAGCTTTCTTT
>.|TRBJ1-2|TRBV28|.
CASTSSGKDYGYTF
TGTGCCAGCACCTCGTCTGGGAAGGACTATGGCTACACCTTC
>.|TRBJ2-7|TRBV20-1|TRBD2
CSAPRTSGAYEQYF
TGCAGTGCCCCCCGGACTAGCGGAGCCTACGAGCAGTACTTC
>few|TRBJ2-5|TRBV12-3/TRBV12-4|.
CASSPMGRGNEETQYF
TGTGCCAGCAGTCCCATGGGCAGGGGTAATGAGGAGACCCAGTACTTC
>many|TRBJ2-1|TRBV20-1|.
CSASRLEQFF
TGCAGTGCTTCCAGGCTTGAGCAGTTCTTC
>few|TRBJ1-2|TRBV20-1|.
CSARGIGGYGYTF
TGCAGTGCTAGAGGGATAGGAGGCTATGGCTACACCTTC
>.|TRBJ2-3|TRBV5-1|TRBD2
CASSQGLVTDTQYF
TGCGCCAGCAGCCAGGGACTAGTCACAGATACGCAGTATTTT
>few|TRBJ2-1|TRBV5-1|TRBD2
CASSSERELRTNEQFF
TGCGCCAGCAGCTCAGAGCGGGAGTTACGAACCAATGAGCAGTTCTTC
>.|TRBJ2-1|TRBV5-5|.
CASSLASLLGVSYNEQFF
TGTGCCAGCAGCTTGGCCTCTTTACTGGGAGTCTCCTACAATGAGCAGTTCTTC
>few|TRBJ2-5|TRBV11-1|TRBD2
CASSWTSGNQETQYF
TGTGCCAGCAGCTGGACTAGCGGGAATCAGGAGACCCAGTACTTC